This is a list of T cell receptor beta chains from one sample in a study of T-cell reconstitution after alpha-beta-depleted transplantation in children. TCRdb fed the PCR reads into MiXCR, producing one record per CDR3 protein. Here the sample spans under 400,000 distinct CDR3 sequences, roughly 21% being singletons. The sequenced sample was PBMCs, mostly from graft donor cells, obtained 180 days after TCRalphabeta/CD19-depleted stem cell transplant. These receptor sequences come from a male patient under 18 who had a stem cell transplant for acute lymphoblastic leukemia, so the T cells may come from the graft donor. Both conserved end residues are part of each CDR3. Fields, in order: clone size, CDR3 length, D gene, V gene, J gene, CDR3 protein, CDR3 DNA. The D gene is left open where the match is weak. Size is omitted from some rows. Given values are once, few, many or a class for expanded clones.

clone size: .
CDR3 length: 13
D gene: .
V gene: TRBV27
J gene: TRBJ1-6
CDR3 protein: CASSFSPNSPLHF
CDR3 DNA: TGTGCCAGCAGCTTCAGCCCGAATTCACCCCTCCACTTT

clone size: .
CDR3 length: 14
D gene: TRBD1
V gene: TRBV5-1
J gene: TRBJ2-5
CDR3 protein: CASSLQGAGETQYF
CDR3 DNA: TGCGCCAGCAGCCTACAGGGGGCGGGAGAGACCCAGTACTTC

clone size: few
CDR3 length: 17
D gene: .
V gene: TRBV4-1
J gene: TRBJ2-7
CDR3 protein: CASSLLTSRDSDYEQYF
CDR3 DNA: TGCGCCAGCAGCCTCCTTACAAGCCGGGACTCCGACTACGAGCAGTACTTC

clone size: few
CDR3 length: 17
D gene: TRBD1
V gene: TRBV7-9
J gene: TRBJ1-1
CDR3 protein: CASSSRTGWGMNTEAFF
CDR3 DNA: TGTGCCAGCAGCTCTAGGACAGGGTGGGGGATGAACACTGAAGCTTTCTTT

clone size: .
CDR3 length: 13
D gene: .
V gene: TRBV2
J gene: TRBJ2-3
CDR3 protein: CASKGVYKDTQYF
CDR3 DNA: TGTGCCAGCAAGGGCGTCTACAAAGATACGCAGTATTTT

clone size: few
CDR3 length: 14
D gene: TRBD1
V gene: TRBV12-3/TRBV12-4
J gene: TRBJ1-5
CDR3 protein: CASSVQQGGQPQHF
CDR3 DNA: TGTGCCAGCAGTGTTCAACAGGGGGGACAGCCCCAGCATTTT

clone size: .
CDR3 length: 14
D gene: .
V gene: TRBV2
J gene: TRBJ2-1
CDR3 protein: CASSEALAVGEQFF
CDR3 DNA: TGTGCCAGCAGTGAAGCTTTAGCAGTCGGTGAGCAGTTCTTC

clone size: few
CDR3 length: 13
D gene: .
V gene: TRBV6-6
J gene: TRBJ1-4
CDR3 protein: CASSYTRLEKLFF
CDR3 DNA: TGTGCCAGCAGTTACACTAGACTAGAAAAACTGTTTTTT

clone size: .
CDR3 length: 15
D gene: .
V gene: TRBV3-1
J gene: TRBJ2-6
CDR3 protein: CASSPTGSGANVLTF
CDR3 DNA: TGTGCCAGCAGCCCGACAGGCTCTGGGGCCAACGTCCTGACTTTC

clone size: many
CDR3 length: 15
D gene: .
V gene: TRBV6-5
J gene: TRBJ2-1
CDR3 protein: CASSYWGTPPNEQFF
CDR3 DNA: TGTGCCAGCAGTTACTGGGGGACCCCTCCAAATGAGCAGTTCTTC

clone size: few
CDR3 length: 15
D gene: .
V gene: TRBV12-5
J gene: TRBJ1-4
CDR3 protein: CASGLSVGFGEKLFF
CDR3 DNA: TGTGCTAGTGGCCTAAGCGTAGGATTCGGAGAAAAACTGTTTTTT

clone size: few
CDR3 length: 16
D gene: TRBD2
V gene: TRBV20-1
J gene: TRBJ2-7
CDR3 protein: CSARSRLAGGPYEQYF
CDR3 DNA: TGCAGTGCTAGATCCAGACTAGCGGGAGGGCCCTACGAGCAGTACTTC

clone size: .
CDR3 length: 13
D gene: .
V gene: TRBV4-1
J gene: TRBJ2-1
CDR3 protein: CASSQEAFTEQFF
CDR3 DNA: TGCGCCAGCAGCCAAGAGGCCTTCACGGAGCAGTTCTTC

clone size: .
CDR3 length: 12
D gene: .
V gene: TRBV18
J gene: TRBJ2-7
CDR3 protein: CASSRTEYEQYF
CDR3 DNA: TGTGCCAGCTCACGGACAGAATACGAGCAGTACTTC

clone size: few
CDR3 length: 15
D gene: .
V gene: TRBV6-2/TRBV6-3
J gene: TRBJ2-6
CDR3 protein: CASSPRAAGANVLTF
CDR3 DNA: TGTGCCAGCAGTCCCCGTGCAGCTGGGGCCAACGTCCTGACTTTC

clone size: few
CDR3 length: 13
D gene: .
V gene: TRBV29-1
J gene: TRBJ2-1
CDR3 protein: CSVEMGRLNEQFF
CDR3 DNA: TGCAGCGTTGAAATGGGAAGGCTGAATGAGCAGTTCTTC

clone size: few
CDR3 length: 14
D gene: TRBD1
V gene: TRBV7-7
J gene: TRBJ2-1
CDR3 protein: CASSPGQAYNEQFF
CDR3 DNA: TGTGCCAGCAGCCCGGGACAGGCTTACAATGAGCAGTTCTTC

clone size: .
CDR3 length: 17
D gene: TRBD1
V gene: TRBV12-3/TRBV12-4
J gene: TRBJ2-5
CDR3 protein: CASSFESQGVGQETQYF
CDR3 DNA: TGTGCCAGCAGTTTTGAAAGTCAGGGGGTGGGACAAGAGACCCAGTACTTC

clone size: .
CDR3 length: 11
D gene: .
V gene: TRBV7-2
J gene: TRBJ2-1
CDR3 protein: CASSAPREQFF
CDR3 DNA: TGTGCCAGCAGCGCCCCCAGGGAACAGTTCTTC

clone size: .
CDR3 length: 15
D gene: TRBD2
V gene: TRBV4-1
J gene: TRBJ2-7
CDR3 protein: CASSQVVAGGFEQYF
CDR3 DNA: TGCGCCAGCAGCCAAGTAGTAGCGGGAGGGTTTGAGCAGTACTTC

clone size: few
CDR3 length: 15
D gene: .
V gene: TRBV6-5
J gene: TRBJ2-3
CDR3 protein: CASSYFPAYTDTQYF
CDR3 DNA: TGTGCCAGCAGTTACTTCCCGGCCTATACAGATACGCAGTATTTT

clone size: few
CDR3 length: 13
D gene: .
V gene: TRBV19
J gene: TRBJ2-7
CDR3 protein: CASSITGIYEQYF
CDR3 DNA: TGTGCCAGTAGTATAACAGGTATCTACGAGCAGTACTTC

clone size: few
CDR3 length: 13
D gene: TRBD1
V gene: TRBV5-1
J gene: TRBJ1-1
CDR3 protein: CASSRWDRGRAFF
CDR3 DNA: TGCGCCAGCAGCAGATGGGACAGGGGAAGAGCTTTCTTT